The 28 T cell receptor beta chains presented below share a single source sample, sequenced in a study of T cell responses to AZD1222 COVID-19 vaccine. Here immunoSEQ multiplex PCR was the method, and the copy in TCRdb shows in-frame clones only, minus some. Among over 85,000 clones listed, 85% to 90% were seen once. This specimen was peripheral blood, taken 28 days after the second AZD1222 dose. The source is an adult who received the AZD1222 COVID-19 vaccine.

This clone was counted only a few times. The V gene is TRBV29-1, the J gene TRBJ1-1; weak D call: TRBD1 (6 bases). Trimming cost V 6 bases and J 4 bases, with 18 bases left between them. The CDR3 loop spans 14 amino acids. CDR1 and CDR2 from the germline V gene are SQVTM and ANQGSEA. The chain's CDR3 is CSVYPWGPGTEAFF. CDR3 bases: TGCAGCGTCTACCCTTGGGGGCCGGGCACTGAAGCTTTCTTT.

This clone was detected only once. In DNA form, the CDR3 reads TGCGCCAGCACCCAAGACAGAGCGAACACCGGGGAGCTGTTTTTT. It yields the protein CASTQDRANTGELFF. This chain connects TRBV5-1 to TRBJ2-2; a weak D match, TRBD1 (5 bases). Germline assignment: CDR1 SGHRS and CDR2 YFSETQ. This CDR3 comprises 15 residues. V shed 6 bases and J shed 0 bases, with 12 bases lying between them. Filled out from reference TRBV5-1 and TRBJ2-2, the complete variable domain reads KAGVTQTPRYLIKTRGQQVTLSCSPISGHRSVSWYQQTPGQGLQFLFEYFSETQRNKGNFPGRFSGRQFSNSRSEMNVSTLELGDSALYLCASTQDRANTGELFFGEGSRLTVL.

The CDR3 reads CATSESDGNIQYF. CDR3 DNA: TGTGCCACCAGTGAATCGGACGGAAACATTCAGTACTTC. This sequence joins TRBV24-1 and TRBJ2-4, with unresolved D. CDR3 length equals 13 residues. V dropped 4 bases and J dropped 6 bases, with 9 bases sitting between them. Germline assignment: CDR1 KGHDR and CDR2 SFDVKD.

The chain carries TRBV28 and TRBJ2-3; 7 bases map to TRBD2. The junction had 10 bases not matched to a gene; V was cut back by 7 bases and J by 9 bases. Per the germline V gene, CDR1 is MDHEN and CDR2 is SYDVKM. The CDR3 runs to 13 residues. CDR3 amino acids: CASKVLASTTQYF. In DNA form, the CDR3 reads TGTGCCAGCAAGGTACTAGCGAGTACGACGCAGTATTTT.

The chain recombines TRBV5-1 with TRBJ2-5; D tentatively reads TRBD1 or TRBD2 (5 bases each). The CDR3 runs 13 residues. Trimming stripped 3 bases from V and 5 bases from J, with 11 bases between. Looked up from germline, CDR1 is SGHRS and CDR2 is YFSETQ. The CDR3 is CASSWLWGETQYF. The CDR3 region has the DNA TGCGCCAGCAGCTGGCTCTGGGGGGAGACCCAGTACTTC. Variable domain in full (rest from reference TRBV5-1 and TRBJ2-5): KAGVTQTPRYLIKTRGQQVTLSCSPISGHRSVSWYQQTPGQGLQFLFEYFSETQRNKGNFPGRFSGRQFSNSRSEMNVSTLELGDSALYLCASSWLWGETQYFGPGTRLLVL.

DNA of the CDR3: TGTGCCAGCAGTCTCAGGGGGCTTGGGGCCAACGTCCTGACTTTC. Protein: CASSLRGLGANVLTF. The V and J genes are TRBV6-6 and TRBJ2-6; 8 bases are a match to TRBD1. The CDR3 consists of 15 residues. V was pared by 5 bases and J by 3 bases, with 3 bases of the junction left unmatched. CDR1 and CDR2 (germline): MNHNY, SVGAGI (reference sequence).

The chain uses TRBV6-5 and TRBJ1-2, with D unresolved. V was pared by 3 bases and J by 11 bases, with 19 bases between. Germline CDR1 and CDR2: MNHEY and SVGAGI. This CDR3 is 14 amino acids long. The CDR3 bases are TGTGCCAGCAGTTATGGAGGAGACCCTATGGCTTACACCTTC. Residues: CASSYGGDPMAYTF.

The chain couples TRBV27 to TRBJ2-1; TRBD2 might be the D (6 bases). Trimming took 2 bases from V and 6 from J, leaving 14 bases between them. The germline V gene encodes CDR1 MNHEY and CDR2 SMNVEV (reference sequence). CDR3 size: 15 residues. CDR3 in amino acids: CASSLGVVGGNEQFF. For the CDR3, the DNA is TGTGCCAGCAGTTTAGGTGTTGTGGGGGGCAATGAGCAGTTCTTC.

Turning to this clone: At one of its ends the junction is not consistent with the germline gene, which may arise from a read error. This chain links TRBV11-3 with TRBJ2-7; tentative D call: TRBD1 (6 bases). Germline lookup yields CDR1 SGHNT and CDR2 YENEEA. This CDR3 contains 15 residues. CDR3 sequence: CASSLESRGIYEQYF. In nucleotides, the CDR3 is TGTGCCAGCAGCCTAGAGTCCAGGGGAATCTACGAGCAGTACTTC.

Concerning this clone itself: The identical CDR3 is also encoded by other nucleotide sequences in the sample. This sequence joins TRBV5-8 and TRBJ2-3, with no clear D. The V end was cut by 2 bases, the J end by 2 bases, with 3 bases between. Germline assignment: CDR1 SGHTS and CDR2 YDEGEE. The length of the CDR3 is 12 residues. Written as DNA, the CDR3 is TGTGCCAGCAGCTTAACCACAGATACGCAGTATTTT. It translates to CASSLTTDTQYF.

The rearrangement uses TRBV19 and TRBJ2-4; D assignment may be TRBD1 or TRBD2 (5 bases each). The CDR3 has 12 residues. V was pared by 0 bases and J by 14 bases, with 11 bases between. Per germline, CDR1 LNHDA and CDR2 SQIVND (reference sequence). The CDR3 bases are TGTGCCAGTAGTATAGAAGGTGGGGGAGAGTACTTC. Translation: CASSIEGGGEYF. Drawing the rest from reference TRBV19 and TRBJ2-4, the complete variable domain is DGGITQSPKYLFRKEGQNVTLSCEQNLNHDAMYWYRQDPGQGLRLIYYSQIVNDFQKGDIAEGYSVSREKKESFPLTVTSAQKNPTAFYLCASSIEGGGEYFGAGTRLSVL.

The chain is built from TRBV27 and TRBJ2-7; 10 positions match TRBD2. The junction had 2 bases not matched to a gene; V was cut back by 3 bases and J by 0 bases. The CDR3 runs to 15 residues. From germline, CDR1 is MNHEY and CDR2 SMNVEV (reference sequence). CDR3 residues: CASSLVAGGSYEQYF. In nucleotides, the CDR3 is TGTGCCAGCAGTTTGGTAGCGGGAGGCTCCTACGAGCAGTACTTC.

This chain connects TRBV19 to TRBJ2-7, with TRBD2 as a possible D gene (5 bases). CDR1 LNHDA and CDR2 SQIVND come from the germline V gene (reference sequence). Trimming stripped 0 bases from V and 1 base from J, with 16 bases between. This CDR3 region has 17 residues. The CDR3 DNA reads TGTGCCAGTAGTATAGATCGCGGGCCCACCGGGTCCTACGAGCAGTACTTC. It encodes CASSIDRGPTGSYEQYF.

This sequence joins TRBV7-6 and TRBJ2-5; D gene ambiguous. This CDR3 has 16 residues. The V and J ends lost 5 bases and 5 bases respectively, with 21 bases between them. Germline-derived CDR1 and CDR2 are SGHVS and FNYEAQ. CDR3 region: CASSPTGPLSRETQYF. CDR3 bases: TGTGCCAGCAGCCCAACCGGGCCCCTGAGCCGGGAGACCCAGTACTTC.

The V and J genes are TRBV2 and TRBJ1-2; TRBD1 matches 10 bases. The V and J ends lost 3 bases and 4 bases, in that order; junction bases with no gene match: 5. Germline values: CDR1 SNHLY, CDR2 FYNNEI. The CDR3 runs to 15 residues. The CDR3 coding sequence is TGTGCCAGCAGTGAGGGACAGGGGATGACCTATGGCTACACCTTC. Protein product: CASSEGQGMTYGYTF.

V is TRBV5-4 and J is TRBJ2-7, with 9 bases aligning to TRBD1. Trimming cost V 4 bases and J 8 bases; bases outside gene matches: 10. In germline, CDR1 is SGHNT, CDR2 YYREEE (reference sequence). The CDR3 loop spans 14 amino acids. The CDR3 nucleotides read TGTGCCAGCAGCATCACCGGGACAGGGTCCAAGCAGTACTTC. This gives the protein CASSITGTGSKQYF.

The chain recombines TRBV20-1 with TRBJ1-2, with D maybe TRBD1 (5 bases). In germline, CDR1 is DFQATT, CDR2 SNEGSKA (reference sequence). CDR3 size: 12 residues. V lost 3 bases and J 3 bases, leaving 8 bases between the germline ends. The CDR3 nucleotides are TGCAGTGCTAGTATAGGGGACTATGGCTACACCTTC. Translated: CSASIGDYGYTF.

The J gene is TRBJ1-5, the V gene TRBV20-1, with D perhaps TRBD1 (5 bases). The CDR3 spans 14 residues. V was trimmed by 3 bases and J by 0 bases, leaving 9 bases between them. CDR1 and CDR2 (germline): DFQATT, SNEGSKA (reference sequence). CDR3 nucleotide sequence: TGCAGTGCTAGTGACAGACATAGCAATCAGCCCCAGCATTTT. The encoded protein is CSASDRHSNQPQHF.

The chain joins TRBV19 to TRBJ1-4; 8 bases align to TRBD1. The CDR3 is 15 amino acids. The germline V gene has CDR1 LNHDA and CDR2 SQIVND (reference sequence). After removal of 6 bases from V and 3 bases from J, the junction contained 6 bases not matched to a gene. The CDR3 DNA is TGTGCCAGTAGGGACAGGGCAAGATCTAATGAAAAACTGTTTTTT. Translated: CASRDRARSNEKLFF.

This chain uses TRBV6-5 with TRBJ2-7; tentative D call: TRBD2 (6 bases). Trimming left V 2 bases short and J 2 bases short, with 13 bases between. The CDR3 covers 15 residues. The germline gives CDR1 MNHEY, CDR2 SVGAGI. Here the CDR3 DNA reads TGTGCCAGCAGTTACCCCCGGGCGGGGACCTACGAGCAGTACTTC. Its protein is CASSYPRAGTYEQYF.

This clone was seen once. The junction differs from germline at one of its ends, possibly a read error. The genes are TRBV18 and TRBJ2-7, with D tentatively TRBD1 (5 bases). CDR1 is KGHSH and CDR2 is LQKENI in the germline V gene. The CDR3 runs 14 residues. DNA of the CDR3: TGTGCCAGCTCACCAGCAGGGTTTTCCTTCGAGCAGTACTTC. Amino acid sequence: CASSPAGFSFEQYF.

The chain carries TRBV18 and TRBJ1-5; D gene uncertain. Germline CDR1 and CDR2: KGHSH and LQKENI. The CDR3 has 14 amino acids. V was pared by 3 bases and J by 2 bases, with 8 bases between. The CDR3 sequence is CASSPVSGNQPQHF. CDR3 DNA: TGTGCCAGCTCACCCGTGAGTGGCAATCAGCCCCAGCATTTT.

This chain joins TRBV19 and TRBJ2-2; 12 nucleotides align to TRBD2. After removal of 8 bases from V and 7 bases from J, the junction contained 17 bases not matched to a gene. The CDR3 loop spans 18 amino acids. Germline loops: CDR1 LNHDA, CDR2 SQIVND (reference sequence). The CDR3 DNA follows: TGTGCCAGTGCGGAAGTCGGGACTAGCGGGCTGGGGAACGGGGAGCTGTTTTTT. As protein: CASAEVGTSGLGNGELFF.

The rearrangement joins TRBV29-1 to TRBJ1-1; D is undetermined. The V and J ends lost 4 bases and 5 bases respectively, with 8 bases between them. The CDR3 covers 11 residues. Germline assignment: CDR1 SQVTM and CDR2 ANQGSEA. The CDR3 DNA reads TGCAGCGTTGCGACGAGTACTGAAGCTTTCTTT. Protein: CSVATSTEAFF. The full variable domain, in which reference TRBV29-1 and TRBJ1-1 provide the parts outside the CDR3, is SAVISQKPSRDICQRGTSLTIQCQVDSQVTMMFWYRQQPGQSLTLIATANQGSEATYESGFVIDKFPISRPNLTFSTLTVSNMSPEDSSIYLCSVATSTEAFFGQGTRLTVV.

V usage is TRBV7-9 and J usage is TRBJ2-3; 13 bases line up with TRBD2. CDR1 and CDR2 (germline): SEHNR, FQNEAQ (reference sequence). The CDR3 loop spans 17 amino acids. V lost 1 base to trimming and J lost 2 bases; unmatched junction nucleotides: 3. The CDR3 here is CASSLVTSGGATDTQYF. In nucleotides, the CDR3 is TGTGCCAGCAGCTTAGTTACTAGCGGGGGGGCCACAGATACGCAGTATTTT.

The chain recombines TRBV29-1 with TRBJ2-3; D may correspond to TRBD1 or TRBD2 (7 bases each). V gave up 4 bases and J gave up 10 bases, with 15 bases separating them. The CDR3 runs to 12 residues. Germline V gives CDR1 SQVTM, CDR2 ANQGSEA. CDR3 nucleotides: TGCAGCGTTGGGGGGGGTACAGGGGCGCAGTATTTT. This translates into CSVGGGTGAQYF.

This chain links TRBV2 with TRBJ1-2, with D unresolved. The CDR3 runs to 15 residues. From germline, CDR1 is SNHLY and CDR2 FYNNEI. V dropped 2 bases and J dropped 7 bases, with 17 bases sitting between them. The CDR3 sequence is CASSELRVSESGYTF. The CDR3 bases are TGTGCCAGCAGTGAACTCCGGGTTTCAGAGAGTGGCTACACCTTC.

The V and J genes are TRBV29-1 and TRBJ2-1; TRBD2 matches 11 bases. Per germline, CDR1 SQVTM and CDR2 ANQGSEA. The junction had 3 bases not matched to a gene; V was cut back by 5 bases and J by 6 bases. The CDR3 is made up of 13 amino acids. The CDR3 here is CSVTSGRGNEQFF. The CDR3 nucleotides read TGCAGCGTTACTAGCGGGAGAGGCAATGAGCAGTTCTTC.